This T cell receptor (beta chain) emerged from a study of T cells in Graves' hyperthyroidism and ophthalmopathy (dated by TCRdb to between 2018 and 2021). In the study overall: Peripheral blood was collected at initial diagnosis, before any treatment. The paper reports TCR Vbeta CDR3 sequencing of approximately 130 peripheral blood samples: around 45 ophthalmopathy, about 75 hyperthyroidism and approximately 17 progressor patients. After sampling, hyperthyroidism patients received methimazole starting at 30 mg daily, and ophthalmopathy patients received high-dose intravenous methylprednisolone. To identify TCR V-J signatures that set the groups apart, the researchers used a discovery cohort of 100 patients, made up of under 45 with Graves' ophthalmopathy and some 58 with stable Graves' hyperthyroidism. Prospective prediction of ophthalmopathy was tested in an independent validation cohort of about 19 hyperthyroidism patients and approximately 17 patients who later progressed to ophthalmopathy. Thyroid tissue and blood T-cell repertoires from over 5 Graves' hyperthyroidism patients were also compared in the study. The 75 to 100 discovery patients were randomly divided into training and test sets at a 7:3 ratio.

The TCR beta CDR3 regions were amplified from RNA transcripts. A first-round RT-PCR of the TCR CDR3 used the HTBI primer set with the Qiagen OneStep RT-PCR kit. Libraries were constructed in a second round of multiplex PCR, after which size selection and purification were performed. Sequencing of the libraries was done on an Illumina HiSeq2000 using paired-end 100 bp reads. In the source study's methods: SOAPnuke was used to process the raw data, removing reads that contained adapters or uncalled bases, had a mean Phred below 15, or lacked an exact match to the constant primer or identifier. High-quality paired reads were merged using COPE v1.2.5, and each unique nucleotide sequence was defined as a clonotype. MiTCR v1.1 was used to align clonotypes to the IMGT TRBV, TRBD and TRBJ reference segments. The analysis included only V-J combinations with a frequency above 0.0001, which together covered around 99% of the repertoires. The TCS score was defined as the ratio of F50 (clonal expansion) to E x V (chaos), calculated using BLOSUM62-based TCRdist between CDR3 peptides within each V-J. Welch's t-statistics and random forest reduced roughly 540 V-J features to around 14, which were used in a naive Bayes classifier (R e1071). TCRdb took the public reads, trimmed them with fastp at Q25, ran MiXCR for clone calling and kept in-frame beta chains. Under each unique CDR3 protein, matching rows form one entry showing the most common genes and DNA. The V and J calls and clone size come from TCRdb's table, not from the authors' own analysis. Recorded for this sample are about 700,000 distinct CDR3 sequences; 11% to 15% of them occurred a single time. About 9.4% of the sample rests with the top ten.

Ends trimmed: V by 8 bases, J by 0 bases; bases unmatched to a gene: 9. The CDR3 runs 15 residues from the cysteine to the phenylalanine. Solely the CDR3 DNA is kept, with 45 bases framed from the first base. Sequences MNHNS (CDR1) and SASEGT (CDR2) are obtained from the germline V gene. This clonotype was observed a few times. Its recognized antigen is unknown. It has no much larger one-base neighbor in the sample; base qualities were not kept. Stable Graves' hyperthyroidism was defined as no progression to ophthalmopathy during 18 months of follow-up. The hyperthyroidism patients were between 18 and 65 years old and newly diagnosed, with a disease duration of less than 2 months. Patients with uncontrolled infections, other autoimmune diseases, pregnancy or lactation were excluded. Diagnoses were established on the basis of clinical symptoms, serum thyroxine and TRAb, thyroid ultrasound, and orbital computed tomography. PBMCs were separated from 7.5 to 10 ml of fresh peripheral blood using Ficoll-Paque density gradient centrifugation. Total RNA was extracted with Trizol reagent, and quality was checked on an Agilent 2100 Bioanalyzer.

Overall study outcomes, separate from this receptor: In cross-validation, a model built on a 13 V-J signature told ophthalmopathy apart from stable hyperthyroidism with approximately 90% sensitivity and about 81% specificity, and in testing the same model reached 80%/75%. Most expanded thyroid clonotypes (frequency above 0.001) were also found in blood, which suggests that blood repertoires may mirror thyroid immune responses. In validation, progression to ophthalmopathy was predicted by the model with almost 71% sensitivity and under 85% specificity, a median of approximately 6.5 months before onset. Sample size was not statistically predetermined, and blinding of investigators to group allocation was not performed.

The receptor chain draws on TRBV6-1 and TRBJ2-7; 8 bases in the junction line up with TRBD1. The TCR was taken from a woman under 30 with Graves' hyperthyroidism. Specimen: blood. The nucleotide sequence reads TGTGCCAGCGAGCAGACAGGGGAGAGCTCCTACGAGCAGTACTTC. The resulting protein is CASEQTGESSYEQYF.